This record concerns one T cell receptor beta chain sequence. As yet, its antigen is unknown. The data derive from a study of T cell responses to AZD1222 COVID-19 vaccine. As for the study in general: Researchers grouped second doses given at about 4 or about 12 weeks into one pool. Study outcomes and limitations: Dominant CD4 TCR responses targeted spike regions 160-218 and 743-854. Samples come after the peak T cell response, not at day 14. At baseline, seropositivity was found in only a handful of AZD1222 recipients.

Trimming removed 5 bases from V and 10 bases from J; junction bases left unmatched: 5. The CDR3 spans 13 residues. CDR1 and CDR2 (germline): SGHTA, FQGNSA. Assay used: immunoSEQ multiplex PCR; TCRdb lists only in-frame clones, some missing. This sample has roughly 75,000 clones, with roughly 84% found just once. The sample was peripheral blood, taken on day 0 of AZD1222 vaccination. This clonotype originated in an adult in good health. The V gene is TRBV7-2, the J gene TRBJ1-6, with TRBD1 identical over 7 bases. The CDR3 sequence is CASSTDRDSPLHF. The CDR3 DNA is TGTGCCAGCAGCACAGACAGGGACTCACCCCTCCACTTT.